These T cell receptor beta chains were read from a single sample in a study of T cells in localized non-small cell lung cancer. Measured with immunoSEQ multiplex PCR; TCRdb has only the in-frame clones, and not every one. The data show around 78,000 clones, around 89% seen once. Sequencing used peripheral blood, obtained before any cancer treatment. Every receptor here comes from a woman between 35 and 75 years old with stage I squamous cell lung carcinoma. The CDR3 runs from the conserved cysteine through the conserved F or W. Each record gives: CDR3 protein, CDR3 DNA, clone size, V gene, J gene, D gene. The D gene is left open where the match is weak. Only part of the rows carry a size: once, few, many, or a class if the clone is expanded.

CDR3 protein: CATSQGARGTEAFF
CDR3 DNA: TGTGCCACTTCACAGGGGGCTCGGGGCACTGAAGCTTTCTTT
clone size: NA
V gene: TRBV10-3
J gene: TRBJ1-1
D gene: TRBD1

CDR3 protein: CASSLGTAEAFF
CDR3 DNA: TGTGCCAGCAGCTTAGGGACAGCGGAAGCTTTCTTT
clone size: NA
V gene: TRBV7-9
J gene: TRBJ1-1
D gene: NA

CDR3 protein: CATSRDREGNTIYF
CDR3 DNA: TGTGCCACCAGCAGAGATCGGGAAGGAAACACCATATATTTT
clone size: once
V gene: TRBV15
J gene: TRBJ1-3
D gene: NA

CDR3 protein: CASSPRTSGGTDTQYF
CDR3 DNA: TGTGCCAGCAGCCCCAGGACTAGCGGGGGCACAGATACGCAGTATTTT
clone size: NA
V gene: TRBV4-2
J gene: TRBJ2-3
D gene: TRBD2

CDR3 protein: CASTEFRDGGYTF
CDR3 DNA: TGCGCCAGCACCGAATTCCGGGACGGTGGCTACACCTTC
clone size: NA
V gene: TRBV5-1
J gene: TRBJ1-2
D gene: NA

CDR3 protein: CASKGQDYGYTF
CDR3 DNA: TGTGCCAGCAAAGGCCAGGACTATGGCTACACCTTC
clone size: few
V gene: TRBV27
J gene: TRBJ1-2
D gene: NA

CDR3 protein: CASSLDLAGGVTGELFF
CDR3 DNA: TGTGCCAGCAGCTTAGACCTAGCGGGGGGCGTCACCGGGGAGCTGTTTTTT
clone size: once
V gene: TRBV11-2
J gene: TRBJ2-2
D gene: TRBD2

CDR3 protein: CASSRTGHMNTEAFF
CDR3 DNA: TGTGCCAGCAGCCGAACAGGGCACATGAACACTGAAGCTTTCTTT
clone size: NA
V gene: TRBV14
J gene: TRBJ1-1
D gene: NA

CDR3 protein: CASSQGWDRAYEQYF
CDR3 DNA: TGCGCCAGCAGCCAAGGGTGGGACAGAGCCTACGAGCAGTACTTC
clone size: NA
V gene: TRBV4-1
J gene: TRBJ2-7
D gene: TRBD1

CDR3 protein: CASSQYSGQGYNSPLHF
CDR3 DNA: TGCGCCAGCAGCCAGTATTCGGGACAGGGCTATAATTCACCCCTCCACTTT
clone size: NA
V gene: TRBV4-1
J gene: TRBJ1-6
D gene: TRBD1

CDR3 protein: CASGGQPDGYTF
CDR3 DNA: TGTGCCAGTGGGGGACAGCCCGATGGCTACACCTTC
clone size: NA
V gene: TRBV19
J gene: TRBJ1-2
D gene: TRBD1

CDR3 protein: CASSLRPIQGSTEAFF
CDR3 DNA: TGCGCCAGCAGCTTAAGGCCCATCCAGGGGAGCACTGAAGCTTTCTTT
clone size: NA
V gene: TRBV5-1
J gene: TRBJ1-1
D gene: NA

CDR3 protein: CSVGDREELFF
CDR3 DNA: TGCAGCGTTGGGGACAGGGAGGAACTGTTTTTT
clone size: NA
V gene: TRBV29-1
J gene: TRBJ1-4
D gene: TRBD1

CDR3 protein: CASATSSTQETQYF
CDR3 DNA: TGTGCCAGCGCAACCTCTAGCACCCAAGAGACCCAGTACTTC
clone size: NA
V gene: TRBV6-5
J gene: TRBJ2-5
D gene: NA

CDR3 protein: CASSILGTDTQYF
CDR3 DNA: TGTGCCAGCAGCATACTCGGCACAGATACGCAGTATTTT
clone size: NA
V gene: TRBV5-6
J gene: TRBJ2-3
D gene: NA

CDR3 protein: CASRTGGFGLFGYTF
CDR3 DNA: TGTGCCAGCAGGACAGGGGGCTTTGGGTTATTTGGCTACACCTTC
clone size: few
V gene: TRBV27
J gene: TRBJ1-2
D gene: TRBD1

CDR3 protein: CASSLGLAGYNEQFF
CDR3 DNA: TGTGCTAGCAGCTTAGGACTAGCGGGCTACAATGAGCAGTTCTTC
clone size: NA
V gene: TRBV7-7
J gene: TRBJ2-1
D gene: TRBD2

CDR3 protein: CSVNYGYTF
CDR3 DNA: TGCAGTGTCAACTATGGCTACACCTTC
clone size: NA
V gene: TRBV20-1
J gene: TRBJ1-2
D gene: NA

CDR3 protein: CASRLGQGINQPQHF
CDR3 DNA: TGTGCCAGTAGACTAGGACAGGGTATCAATCAGCCCCAGCATTTT
clone size: once
V gene: TRBV19
J gene: TRBJ1-5
D gene: TRBD1

CDR3 protein: CASSLVSVEEQFF
CDR3 DNA: TGTGCCAGCAGCTTGGTTAGCGTTGAGGAGCAGTTCTTC
clone size: NA
V gene: TRBV5-6
J gene: TRBJ2-1
D gene: NA

CDR3 protein: CAWRGGLEVWGYTF
CDR3 DNA: TGTGCCTGGAGGGGCGGGCTAGAAGTTTGGGGCTACACCTTC
clone size: NA
V gene: TRBV30
J gene: TRBJ1-2
D gene: NA

CDR3 protein: CATKRQSIAVNTEAFF
CDR3 DNA: TGTGCCACCAAAAGACAGTCTATAGCGGTGAACACTGAAGCTTTCTTT
clone size: NA
V gene: TRBV5-6
J gene: TRBJ1-1
D gene: NA

CDR3 protein: CASSKEGSFWYTEAFF
CDR3 DNA: TGTGCCAGTAGTAAAGAGGGCTCTTTTTGGTACACTGAAGCTTTCTTT
clone size: NA
V gene: TRBV19
J gene: TRBJ1-1
D gene: NA

CDR3 protein: CASRWTSGADTQYF
CDR3 DNA: TGTGCCAGCAGGTGGACTAGCGGGGCAGATACGCAGTATTTT
clone size: NA
V gene: TRBV13
J gene: TRBJ2-3
D gene: TRBD2

CDR3 protein: CASNLGTEAFF
CDR3 DNA: TGTGCCAGCAATTTGGGTACTGAAGCTTTCTTT
clone size: NA
V gene: TRBV2
J gene: TRBJ1-1
D gene: NA

CDR3 protein: CASSLEGTQGNTIYF
CDR3 DNA: TGCGCCAGCAGCTTGGAGGGGACGCAAGGAAACACCATATATTTT
clone size: once
V gene: TRBV5-1
J gene: TRBJ1-3
D gene: NA

CDR3 protein: CAISDAGGNQPQHF
CDR3 DNA: TGTGCCATCAGTGACGCTGGGGGCAATCAGCCCCAGCATTTT
clone size: NA
V gene: TRBV10-3
J gene: TRBJ1-5
D gene: NA

CDR3 protein: CSVELRQHTGELFF
CDR3 DNA: TGCAGCGTTGAACTTCGACAACACACCGGGGAGCTGTTTTTT
clone size: NA
V gene: TRBV29-1
J gene: TRBJ2-2
D gene: NA

CDR3 protein: CASSQEPGLNGYTF
CDR3 DNA: TGTGCCAGCAGCCAAGAGCCAGGGCTCAATGGCTACACCTTC
clone size: NA
V gene: TRBV14
J gene: TRBJ1-2
D gene: NA

CDR3 protein: CASSLTTQETQYF
CDR3 DNA: TGTGCCAGCAGCTTGACTACCCAAGAGACCCAGTACTTC
clone size: NA
V gene: TRBV5-4
J gene: TRBJ2-5
D gene: NA

CDR3 protein: CASSFNTGGVSNEKLFF
CDR3 DNA: TGTGCCAGCAGCTTTAATACAGGGGGGGTGTCTAATGAAAAACTGTTTTTT
clone size: NA
V gene: TRBV11-2
J gene: TRBJ1-4
D gene: TRBD1

CDR3 protein: CASSLVVWTDHNQPQHF
CDR3 DNA: TGTGCCAGCAGCTTAGTTGTGTGGACAGATCACAATCAGCCCCAGCATTTT
clone size: few
V gene: TRBV7-9
J gene: TRBJ1-5
D gene: NA

CDR3 protein: CASSVSQRVTNEKLFF
CDR3 DNA: TGTGCCAGCAGCGTTTCGCAAAGGGTAACTAATGAAAAACTGTTTTTT
clone size: NA
V gene: TRBV9
J gene: TRBJ1-4
D gene: NA

CDR3 protein: CASSVNTGYEQYF
CDR3 DNA: TGTGCCAGCAGTGTGAATACAGGCTACGAGCAGTACTTC
clone size: NA
V gene: TRBV6-6
J gene: TRBJ2-7
D gene: NA

CDR3 protein: CAWTRLRGGHTEAFF
CDR3 DNA: TGTGCCTGGACCCGCCTACGTGGGGGCCACACTGAAGCTTTCTTT
clone size: NA
V gene: TRBV30
J gene: TRBJ1-1
D gene: NA

CDR3 protein: CASSEGHGLTSTGQYF
CDR3 DNA: TGTGCCAGCAGCGAGGGACATGGGCTGACTTCTACGGGGCAGTACTTC
clone size: NA
V gene: TRBV9
J gene: TRBJ2-7
D gene: NA

CDR3 protein: CAWSVPGRGRGENGYTF
CDR3 DNA: TGTGCCTGGAGTGTACCTGGTAGAGGCAGGGGGGAGAATGGCTACACCTTC
clone size: NA
V gene: TRBV30
J gene: TRBJ1-2
D gene: TRBD1

CDR3 protein: CASSLSRGGNTIYF
CDR3 DNA: TGTGCCAGCAGCTTGAGCAGGGGTGGAAACACCATATATTTT
clone size: once
V gene: TRBV5-6
J gene: TRBJ1-3
D gene: NA

CDR3 protein: CATSRDGGGGRNSPLHF
CDR3 DNA: TGTGCCACCAGCAGAGATGGCGGCGGAGGACGGAATTCACCCCTCCACTTT
clone size: NA
V gene: TRBV15
J gene: TRBJ1-6
D gene: NA

CDR3 protein: CASSRGQGPPAYEQYF
CDR3 DNA: TGCGCCAGCAGCCGGGGACAAGGACCCCCGGCCTACGAGCAGTACTTC
clone size: NA
V gene: TRBV4-1
J gene: TRBJ2-7
D gene: NA

CDR3 protein: CASSLRGGRADTQYF
CDR3 DNA: TGTGCCAGCAGTCTTCGGGGGGGCCGGGCAGATACGCAGTATTTT
clone size: NA
V gene: TRBV9
J gene: TRBJ2-3
D gene: TRBD2

CDR3 protein: CASSVSSGLETQYF
CDR3 DNA: TGTGCCAGCAGCGTATCCTCGGGGCTCGAGACCCAGTACTTC
clone size: NA
V gene: TRBV9
J gene: TRBJ2-5
D gene: NA

CDR3 protein: CASSWGQGSSYGYTF
CDR3 DNA: TGTGCCAGCAGCTGGGGACAGGGGTCCAGCTATGGCTACACCTTC
clone size: once
V gene: TRBV5-6
J gene: TRBJ1-2
D gene: TRBD1

CDR3 protein: CASSEFEDSPRLFF
CDR3 DNA: TGTGCCAGCAGTGAATTTGAGGATTCGCCGCGGCTGTTTTTT
clone size: NA
V gene: TRBV25-1
J gene: TRBJ2-2
D gene: NA

CDR3 protein: CASSLAGLSEQFF
CDR3 DNA: TGTGCCAGCAGCTTGGCAGGGCTTAGTGAGCAGTTCTTC
clone size: NA
V gene: TRBV5-8
J gene: TRBJ2-1
D gene: NA

CDR3 protein: CASNLGRNNSPLHF
CDR3 DNA: TGTGCCAGCAACTTAGGACGGAATAATTCACCCCTCCACTTT
clone size: NA
V gene: TRBV6-6
J gene: TRBJ1-6
D gene: NA

CDR3 protein: CASSQSSEFCVTSGGAFPTDTQYF
CDR3 DNA: TGCGCCAGCAGTCAATCGTCTGAGTTCTGTGTGACTAGCGGGGGGGCCTTTCCCACAGATACGCAGTATTTT
clone size: NA
V gene: TRBV23-1
J gene: TRBJ2-3
D gene: TRBD2

CDR3 protein: CAMGGWGSDTQYF
CDR3 DNA: TGTGCCATGGGGGGATGGGGCTCAGATACGCAGTATTTT
clone size: NA
V gene: TRBV6-5
J gene: TRBJ2-3
D gene: NA